This paragraph reports one T cell receptor beta chain. In the authors' methods: Nucleated cell counts were estimated from reference gene primer amplification. Using immunoSEQ multiplex PCR, the repertoire was profiled, and TCRdb retains in-frame clones only, with some absent. Clonal size and the V and J genes are those of that table, whereas D and trimming came from the DNA. Among tens of thousands of clones listed, roughly 84% were seen once. This specimen belongs to a study of blood T cell repertoires in COVID-19. Study at large: Samples came from the United States, Italy and Spain, spanning acute and convalescent COVID-19. T cells, B-cell-depleted T cells, or PBMCs provided the cDNA or gDNA that served as material.

The CDR3 extends over 15 amino acids. The trim removed 5 bases at V and 2 bases at J, leaving 8 bases unmatched. Looked up from germline, CDR1 is SGHRS and CDR2 is YFSETQ. The sample comprised peripheral blood. The clonotype was recovered from a man aged 50 to 59 with active COVID-19. The chain employs TRBV5-1 and TRBJ2-3; 7 bases map to TRBD2. The CDR3 region has the DNA TGCGCCAGCAGTCTCTCGGGACTACACACAGATACGCAGTATTTT. As protein: CASSLSGLHTDTQYF. The whole variable domain, filled in from reference TRBV5-1 and TRBJ2-3, reads KAGVTQTPRYLIKTRGQQVTLSCSPISGHRSVSWYQQTPGQGLQFLFEYFSETQRNKGNFPGRFSGRQFSNSRSEMNVSTLELGDSALYLCASSLSGLHTDTQYFGPGTRLTVL.